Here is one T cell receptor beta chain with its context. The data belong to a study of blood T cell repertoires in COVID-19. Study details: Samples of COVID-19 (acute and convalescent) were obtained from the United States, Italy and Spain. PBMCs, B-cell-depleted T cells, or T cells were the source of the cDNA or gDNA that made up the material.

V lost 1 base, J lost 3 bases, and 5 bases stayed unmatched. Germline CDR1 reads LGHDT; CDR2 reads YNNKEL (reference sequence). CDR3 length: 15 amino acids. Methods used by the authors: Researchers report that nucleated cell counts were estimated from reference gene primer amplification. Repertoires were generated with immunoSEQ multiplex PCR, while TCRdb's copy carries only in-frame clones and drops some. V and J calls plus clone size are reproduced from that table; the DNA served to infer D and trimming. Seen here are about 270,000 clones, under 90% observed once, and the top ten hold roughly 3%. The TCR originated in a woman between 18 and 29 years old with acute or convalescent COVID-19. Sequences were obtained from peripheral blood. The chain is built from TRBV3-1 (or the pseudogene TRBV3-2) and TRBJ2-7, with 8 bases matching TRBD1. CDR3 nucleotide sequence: TGTGCCAGCAGCCAAGGGACAGGGTTAGGCTACGAGCAGTACTTC. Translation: CASSQGTGLGYEQYF.